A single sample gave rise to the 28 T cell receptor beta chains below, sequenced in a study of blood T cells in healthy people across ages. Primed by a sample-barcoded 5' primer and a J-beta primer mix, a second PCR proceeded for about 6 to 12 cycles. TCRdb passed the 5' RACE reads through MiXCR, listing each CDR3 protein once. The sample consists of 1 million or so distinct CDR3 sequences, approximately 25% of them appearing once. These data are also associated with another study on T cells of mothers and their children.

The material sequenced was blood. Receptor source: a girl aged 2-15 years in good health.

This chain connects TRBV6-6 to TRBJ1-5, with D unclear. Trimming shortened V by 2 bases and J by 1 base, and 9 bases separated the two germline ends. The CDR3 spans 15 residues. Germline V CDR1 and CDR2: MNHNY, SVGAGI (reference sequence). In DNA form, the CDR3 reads TGTGCCAGCAGTTACGACCGTACGAGCAATCAGCCCCAGCATTTT. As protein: CASSYDRTSNQPQHF.

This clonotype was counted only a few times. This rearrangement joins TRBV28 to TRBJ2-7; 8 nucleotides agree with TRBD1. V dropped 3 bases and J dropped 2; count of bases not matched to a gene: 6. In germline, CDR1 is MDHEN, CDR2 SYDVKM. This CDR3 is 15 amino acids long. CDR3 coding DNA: TGTGCCAGCAGTTTTTGGGGACAGGAGACCTACGAGCAGTACTTC. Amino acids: CASSFWGQETYEQYF.

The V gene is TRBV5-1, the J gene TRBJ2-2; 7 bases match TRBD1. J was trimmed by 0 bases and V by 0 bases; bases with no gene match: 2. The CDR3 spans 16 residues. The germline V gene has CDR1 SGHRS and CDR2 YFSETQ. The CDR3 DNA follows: TGCGCCAGCAGCTTGGGGGACAGATCGAACACCGGGGAGCTGTTTTTT. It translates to CASSLGDRSNTGELFF.

CDR3: CASSLGDRANEQYF. The CDR3 DNA reads TGCGCCAGCAGCTTGGGGGACAGGGCTAACGAGCAGTACTTC. This chain joins TRBV5-1 and TRBJ2-7, with TRBD1 matching over 9 bases. The CDR3 sequence is 14 residues long. J lost 5 bases, V lost 0 bases, and 3 bases had no gene match. Germline V gene sequence: CDR1 SGHRS, CDR2 YFSETQ.

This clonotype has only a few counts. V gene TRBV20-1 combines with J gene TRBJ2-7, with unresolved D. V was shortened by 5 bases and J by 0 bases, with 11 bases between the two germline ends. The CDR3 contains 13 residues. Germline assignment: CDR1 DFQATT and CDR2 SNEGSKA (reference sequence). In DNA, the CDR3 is TGCAGTGCTCGCCGCCGGAGCTCCTACGAGCAGTACTTC. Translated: CSARRRSSYEQYF.

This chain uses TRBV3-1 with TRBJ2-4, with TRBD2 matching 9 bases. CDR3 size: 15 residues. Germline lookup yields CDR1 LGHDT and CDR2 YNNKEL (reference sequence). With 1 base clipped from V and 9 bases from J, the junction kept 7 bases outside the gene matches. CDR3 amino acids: CASSQGGGERAIQYF. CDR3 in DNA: TGTGCCAGCAGCCAAGGCGGGGGGGAAAGAGCCATTCAGTACTTC.

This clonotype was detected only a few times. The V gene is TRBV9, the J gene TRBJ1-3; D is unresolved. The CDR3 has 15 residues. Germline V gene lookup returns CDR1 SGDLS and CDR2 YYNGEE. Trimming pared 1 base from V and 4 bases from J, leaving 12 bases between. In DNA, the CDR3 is TGTGCCAGCAGCGTAACTGGGAAATCCGGAAACACCATATATTTT. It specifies CASSVTGKSGNTIYF.

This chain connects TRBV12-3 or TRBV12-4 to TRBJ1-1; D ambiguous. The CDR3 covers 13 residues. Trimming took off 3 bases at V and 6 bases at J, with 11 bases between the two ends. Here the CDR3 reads CASSFKGSAEAFF. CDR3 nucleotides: TGTGCCAGCAGTTTCAAGGGATCCGCTGAAGCTTTCTTT.

The CDR3 sequence is CASTYAGGPNTGELFF. CDR3 bases: TGTGCCAGCACCTACGCGGGAGGGCCAAACACCGGGGAGCTGTTTTTT. The chain is built from TRBV7-2 and TRBJ2-2; 9 bases map to TRBD2. The CDR3 runs 16 residues. Germline V gene data show CDR1 as SGHTA and CDR2 as FQGNSA. The ends lost 7 bases at V and 2 bases at J; junction bases unmatched: 8.

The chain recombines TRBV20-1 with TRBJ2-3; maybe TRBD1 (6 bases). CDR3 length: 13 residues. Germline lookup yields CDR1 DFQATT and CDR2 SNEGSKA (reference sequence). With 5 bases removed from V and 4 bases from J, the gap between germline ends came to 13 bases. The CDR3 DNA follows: TGCAGTGCTTTTAGGACAGTCCCAGATACGCAGTATTTT. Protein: CSAFRTVPDTQYF.

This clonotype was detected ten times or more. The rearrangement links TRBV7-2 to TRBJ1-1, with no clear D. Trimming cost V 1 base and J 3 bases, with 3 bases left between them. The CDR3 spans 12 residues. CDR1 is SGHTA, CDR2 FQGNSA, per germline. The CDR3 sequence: CASSLDYTEAFF. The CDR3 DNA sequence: TGTGCCAGCAGCTTAGACTACACTGAAGCTTTCTTT.

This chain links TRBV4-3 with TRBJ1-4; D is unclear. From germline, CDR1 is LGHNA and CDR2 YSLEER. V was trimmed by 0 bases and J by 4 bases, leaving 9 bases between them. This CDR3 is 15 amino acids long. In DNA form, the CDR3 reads TGCGCCAGCAGCCAAGATCGAACGATTAATGAAAAACTGTTTTTT. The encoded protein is CASSQDRTINEKLFF.

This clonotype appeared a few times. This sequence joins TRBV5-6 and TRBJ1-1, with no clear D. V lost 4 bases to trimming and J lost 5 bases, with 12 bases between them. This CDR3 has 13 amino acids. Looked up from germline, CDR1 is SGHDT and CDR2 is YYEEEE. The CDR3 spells CASSHVSGTEAFF. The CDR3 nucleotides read TGTGCCAGCAGCCACGTATCGGGGACTGAAGCTTTCTTT.

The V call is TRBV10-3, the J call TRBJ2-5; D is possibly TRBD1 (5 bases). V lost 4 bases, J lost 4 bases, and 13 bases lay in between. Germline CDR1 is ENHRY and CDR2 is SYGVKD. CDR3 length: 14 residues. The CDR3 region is CAISAVAGIETQYF. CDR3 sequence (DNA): TGTGCCATCAGTGCCGTGGCAGGGATAGAGACCCAGTACTTC.

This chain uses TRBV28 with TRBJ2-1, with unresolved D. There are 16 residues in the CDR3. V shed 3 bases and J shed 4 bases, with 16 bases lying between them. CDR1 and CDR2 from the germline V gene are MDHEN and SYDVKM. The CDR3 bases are TGTGCCAGCAGTTTCCTCGGATCGTCCTCGTACAATGAGCAGTTCTTC. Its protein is CASSFLGSSSYNEQFF.

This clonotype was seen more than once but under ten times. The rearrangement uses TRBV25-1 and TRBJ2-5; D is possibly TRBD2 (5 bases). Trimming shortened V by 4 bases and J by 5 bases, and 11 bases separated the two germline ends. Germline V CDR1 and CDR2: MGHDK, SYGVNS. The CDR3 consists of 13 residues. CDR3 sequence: CASSGWGAETQYF. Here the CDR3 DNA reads TGTGCCAGCAGTGGTTGGGGAGCGGAGACCCAGTACTTC.

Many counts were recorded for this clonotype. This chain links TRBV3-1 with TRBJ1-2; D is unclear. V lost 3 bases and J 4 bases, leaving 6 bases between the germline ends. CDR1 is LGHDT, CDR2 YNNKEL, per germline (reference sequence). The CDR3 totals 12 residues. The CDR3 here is CASSQNSYGYTF. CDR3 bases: TGTGCCAGCAGCCAGAACAGCTATGGCTACACCTTC.

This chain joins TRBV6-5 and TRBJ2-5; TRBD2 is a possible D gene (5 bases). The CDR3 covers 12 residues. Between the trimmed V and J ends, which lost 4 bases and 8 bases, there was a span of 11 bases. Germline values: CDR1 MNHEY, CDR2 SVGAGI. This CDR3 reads CASSSSPGTQYF. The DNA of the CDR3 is TGTGCCAGCAGTTCCTCCCCGGGAACCCAGTACTTC.

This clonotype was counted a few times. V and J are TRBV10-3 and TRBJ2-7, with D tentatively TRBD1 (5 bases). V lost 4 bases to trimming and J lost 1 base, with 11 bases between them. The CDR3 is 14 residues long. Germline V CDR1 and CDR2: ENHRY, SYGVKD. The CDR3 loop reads CAISAGDRSYEQYF. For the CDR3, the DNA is TGTGCCATCAGTGCAGGAGACAGATCCTACGAGCAGTACTTC.

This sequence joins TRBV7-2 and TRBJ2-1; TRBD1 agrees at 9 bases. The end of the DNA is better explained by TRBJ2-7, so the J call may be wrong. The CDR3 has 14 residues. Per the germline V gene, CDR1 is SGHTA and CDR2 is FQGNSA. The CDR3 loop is CASSGRQGDYEQYF. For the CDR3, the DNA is TGTGCCAGCAGCGGAAGACAGGGGGACTACGAGCAGTACTTC.

The CDR3 protein is CSARKTSFMLDTQYF. CDR3 coding DNA: TGCAGTGCTAGAAAAACTAGTTTTATGTTGGATACGCAGTATTTT. This chain links TRBV20-1 with TRBJ2-3; D is possibly TRBD2 (5 bases). V lost 2 bases and J lost 6, with 18 bases in between. The CDR3 totals 15 residues. In germline, CDR1 is DFQATT, CDR2 SNEGSKA (reference sequence).

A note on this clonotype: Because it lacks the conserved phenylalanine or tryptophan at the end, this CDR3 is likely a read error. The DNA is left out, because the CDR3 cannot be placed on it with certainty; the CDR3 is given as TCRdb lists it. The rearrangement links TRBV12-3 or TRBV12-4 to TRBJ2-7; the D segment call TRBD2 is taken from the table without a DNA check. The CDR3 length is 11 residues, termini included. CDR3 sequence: CASSFGGQEDL.

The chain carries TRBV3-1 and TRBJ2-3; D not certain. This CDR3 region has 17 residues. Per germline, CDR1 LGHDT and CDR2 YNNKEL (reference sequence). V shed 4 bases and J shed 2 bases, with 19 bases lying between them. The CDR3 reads CASSRQRVRALTDTQYF. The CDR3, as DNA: TGTGCCAGCAGCCGACAAAGGGTCCGCGCCCTCACAGATACGCAGTATTTT.

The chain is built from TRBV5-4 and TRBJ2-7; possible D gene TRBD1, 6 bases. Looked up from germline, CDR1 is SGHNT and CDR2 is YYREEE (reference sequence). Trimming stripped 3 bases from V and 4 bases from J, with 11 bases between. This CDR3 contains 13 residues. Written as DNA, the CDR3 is TGTGCCAGCAGCTCGGCAGGACAGTACGAGCAGTACTTC. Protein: CASSSAGQYEQYF.

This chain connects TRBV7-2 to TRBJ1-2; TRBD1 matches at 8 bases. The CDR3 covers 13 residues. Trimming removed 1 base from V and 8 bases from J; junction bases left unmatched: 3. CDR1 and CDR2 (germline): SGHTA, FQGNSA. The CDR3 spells CASSLVDRVGYTF. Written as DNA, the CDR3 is TGTGCCAGCAGCTTAGTGGACAGGGTGGGCTACACCTTC.

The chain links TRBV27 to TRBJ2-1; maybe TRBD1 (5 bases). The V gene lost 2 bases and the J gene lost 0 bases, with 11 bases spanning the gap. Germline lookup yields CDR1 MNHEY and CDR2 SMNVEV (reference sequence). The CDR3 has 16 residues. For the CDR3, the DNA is TGTGCCAGCAGTTTAGGGGCGCTTAGCTCCTACAATGAGCAGTTCTTC. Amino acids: CASSLGALSSYNEQFF.

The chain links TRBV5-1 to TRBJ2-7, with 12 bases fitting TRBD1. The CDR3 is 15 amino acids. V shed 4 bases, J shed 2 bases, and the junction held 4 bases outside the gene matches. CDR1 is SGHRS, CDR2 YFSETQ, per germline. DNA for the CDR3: TGCGCCAGCAGCCGGGACAGGGGGCGCGCCTACGAGCAGTACTTC. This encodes CASSRDRGRAYEQYF.

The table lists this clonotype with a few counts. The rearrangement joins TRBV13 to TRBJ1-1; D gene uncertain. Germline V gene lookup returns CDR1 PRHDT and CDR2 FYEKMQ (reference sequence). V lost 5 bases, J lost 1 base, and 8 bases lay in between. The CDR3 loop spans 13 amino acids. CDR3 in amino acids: CASSRDWNTEAFF. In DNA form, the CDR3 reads TGTGCCAGCAGCCGGGATTGGAACACTGAAGCTTTCTTT. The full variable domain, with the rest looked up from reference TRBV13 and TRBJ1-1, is AAGVIQSPRHLIKEKRETATLKCYPIPRHDTVYWYQQGPGQDPQFLISFYEKMQSDKGSIPDRFSAQQFSDYHSELNMSSLELGDSALYFCASSRDWNTEAFFGQGTRLTVV.